The TCR beta chain described here comes from a study of cytomegalovirus exposure and HLA in healthy donors (TCRdb year 2017). Some background on the complete study: According to an earlier analysis of around 600 of the donors, 200 million or so T cells yielded 120 million or so unique TCR beta sequences and about 300 Gb of sequence data. Approximately 300 gigabases of sequencing data and around 87 million unique TCR sequences were included in an early release covering 550 to 800 HLA-typed donors. The genetic ancestry cluster associated with self-reported Caucasian donors included 81% of the 300 to 450 genotyped donors. The study was designed to test whether signatures of past pathogen exposure could be identified by cataloging public T cell receptors. The study profiled the T cell repertoires of under 700 subjects by immunosequencing and related them to cytomegalovirus serostatus. In addition to the first cohort of 650 to 800 subjects, a separate validation cohort of around 110 different subjects was used. The study combined high-throughput TCR immunosequencing, statistical association of individual TCRs with disease status, and machine learning to predict cytomegalovirus infection status. A later analysis re-analyzed previously published TCR beta repertoires from 500 to 700 donors and added high-resolution HLA genotyping to study TCR occurrence patterns. Rather than drawing on any new phenotypic data, the later analysis identified candidate immune exposures from TCR beta sequences and the way those sequences occurred across donors. An earlier analysis of 587 of the donors applied high-throughput TCR beta sequencing to assess whether each TCR beta V gene segment acted as functional or pseudogenic. Donor age, sex, ethnicity and CMV serostatus were compiled together with the repertoire data. In a later genetic analysis, genome-wide SNP genotypes for about 65% of the roughly 670 donors were used, and that subset was treated as a discovery cohort. Every repertoire in the discovery cohort had been generated on one and the same sequencing platform. HLA typing covered class I and class II loci at four-digit resolution. Typing coverage varied by locus: 629-630 donors for A, B, C, DRB1 and DQB1; more than 500 for DQA1; about 590 for DPA1; approximately 490 for DPB1. Roughly 5 DR-DQ haplotypes were handled as single units for association and clustering, since linkage in the cohort was strong. Among around 400 genotyped donors of the cohort, an average of roughly 240,000 unique TCR beta nucleotide sequences were sequenced per donor, roughly a sixth of them non-productive. Broad study findings and their caveats: Assigning TCR associations to individual alleles was difficult when HLA alleles, especially DR and DQ, strongly co-occurred. Linkage disequilibrium might explain the correlated functional status among segregating V segments, but an unknown experimental factor could not be excluded. A group of highly shared sequence variants was considered likely to be a technical artifact of the sequencing pipeline. V-gene and J-gene trimming of TCR beta chains was associated with a missense DCLRE1C variant in a later genetic analysis, and the association was replicated in an independent cohort. According to a later analysis, parvovirus B19, influenza, CMV and Epstein-Barr virus appeared linked to several top co-occurrence clusters. HLA typing was unavailable for some donors at each locus, so association tests used only the typed subset. While some public TCRs were present in many individuals, most TCR sequences turned up only very rarely across donors. In vitro tests confirmed that a few of the cytomegalovirus-associated TCR beta chains recognize cytomegalovirus antigens. The only immune exposure information available for the cohort was CMV serostatus. In a later analysis, TCR association rates were found to vary across HLA loci, with the most associated TCRs seen for DRB1 alleles and the fewest for HLA-C alleles. Because the 87-base-pair reads could not distinguish some IMGT-functional V segments, including TRBV6-2 and TRBV6-3, those segments were excluded. Specific HLA alleles were associated with about 17,000 TCR beta sequences at a false discovery rate of 0.05 in a later analysis. In the study, 150 to 200 TCR beta chains were listed as associated with cytomegalovirus. A further reported finding was that TCR beta sequences accurately predicted the HLA-A and HLA-B alleles for most subjects in the first cohort. The classifier was reported to diagnose cytomegalovirus status with high specificity and sensitivity in both the original and validation cohorts. According to the authors, the approach could potentially be generalized to other disease states and immunological phenotypes. According to a later analysis, most CMV-associated TCR beta chains appeared to be HLA-restricted, and the HLA associations seemed to be driven largely by CMV exposure. The cohort was sequenced for TCR beta chains only, and without alpha or paired-chain data the features that could be detected were limited. Roughly uniform sequencing depth across donors was assumed in presence/absence analyses, although this assumption may not hold. A later analysis found that HLA-associated TCR beta chains were more clonally expanded and had lower generation probabilities than equally common non-associated chains. In a later genetic analysis, fewer N-insertions in productive TCRs were reported among donors in an Asian-associated ancestry cluster than the approximately 710-donor mean. Because counts were too low, around 18 rarely observed V segments, including chromosome 9 orphons, were left out of the earlier analysis of approximately 500 of the donors. In an earlier analysis of 587 of the donors, most TCR beta V segments were observed in productive rearrangements about 87% or about 30% of the time, broadly matching IMGT annotations.

The library was produced with the immunoSEQ multiplex PCR assay. For the multiplex PCR, a mixture combining 60 forward primers for TCR Vbeta segments and 13 reverse primers for TCR Jbeta segments was used. Amplification of the CDR3 region of rearranged TCR beta genes was performed with a multiplex PCR assay on genomic DNA. The amplified TCR beta libraries were sequenced on the Illumina HiSeq System as 87-base-pair reads. Per the source publication's procedure: A later analysis counted approximately 84 million unique TCR beta chains across the 666 repertoires, and around 9.9 million of these chains were shared by at least two donors. Raw reads were error-corrected and collapsed into unique sequences by a nearest-neighbor algorithm in which closely related sequences were merged to remove PCR and sequencing errors. Alignment of CDR3 sequences to IMGT reference sequences was used to assign V, D and J gene segments. For a sequence to be retained, a match of at least six nucleotides to both a V gene segment and a J gene segment was required. A rearrangement was called productive if the CDR3 had no stop codons and remained in frame with V and J, and every other rearrangement was called non-productive. Following IMGT convention, CDR3 was defined as the stretch from the second conserved V-encoded cysteine to the conserved J-encoded phenylalanine. In an earlier analysis of 587 of the donors, sequences lacking an unambiguous match to a single V gene segment were excluded. An earlier analysis of several hundred of the donors called V segments functional above 56.7% productive rearrangements and segregating when the between-donor standard deviation exceeded 5%. A statistical classification framework was developed to diagnose cytomegalovirus status using the catalog of TCR beta chain sequences. In a later analysis, TCR nucleotide sequences were compared against IMGT/GENE-DB human TR gene sequences so that V and J genes could be assigned. The TCRdist pipeline was used in a later analysis to assign CDR3 sequences and most-parsimonious VDJ recombination scenarios. In a later analysis, every TCR beta chain was defined by the combination of its CDR3 amino acid sequence and its V-gene family, and reads without a unique V-gene family were dropped. A later analysis removed 550 to 700 highly shared, low-generation-probability nucleotide sequences to deal with suspected cross-contamination and a sequencing artifact. A later analysis calculated a clonal expansion index for each public chain from normalized within-repertoire ranks of inferred template counts. In a later analysis, generation probabilities were computed using a VDJ recombination model fitted to out-of-frame rearrangements, and the results were checked against IGoR. In a later analysis, hypergeometric tests were used to score TCR-TCR, TCR-HLA and TCR-CMV co-occurrence, with a repertoire-size bias correction applied to TCR pairs. In a later analysis, false discovery rates were estimated by permuting HLA or CMV assignments 20 times. In a later analysis, co-occurring TCRs were grouped using DBSCAN, and TCRdist sequence similarity was added for clustering within HLA-allele-positive subsets. Repertoires with fewer than 30,000 or more than 120,000 public chains, plus five repertoires with anomalous nucleotide sharing, were excluded from co-occurrence clustering. Drawn from immuneACCESS, this table holds only the in-frame rearrangements with V and J called that TCRdb kept. Clones are partly lost; checked studies trace under half to an unresolved V gene and leave the rest unexplained. V and J calls and clone size follow that table, whereas D and trimming were derived from the DNA. This sample is represented by about 130,000 clones; over 70% of them were singletons. The ten largest make up 4% of the sample.

This clone was found once. Its antigen is not yet known. No much larger clonotype is one base removed from it; base qualities were not supplied. In total, just over 650 healthy bone marrow donors made up the cohort. Cohort members were all nominally healthy when sampled, although unrecorded immune exposures were likely present. The donor tested CMV seropositive, placing the donor among the approximately 290 seropositive members of the cohort. Every donor gave a peripheral blood sample, and the peripheral blood mononuclear cells from that sample were used for TCR beta sequencing. Genomic DNA extraction from the blood cell samples was performed with the Qiagen DNeasy Blood Extraction Kit. Trimming takes 3 bases from V and 7 bases from J, and the germline ends sit 13 bases apart. The CDR3 starts with the cysteine, ends with the phenylalanine, and has 14 residues. Only the CDR3 part of the read is kept: 42 bases, read in frame from the first base. Reading the germline V gene gives CDR1 SNHLY and CDR2 FYNNEI.

Sequenced sample: PBMCs. The origin of this receptor is a man aged 18-30 years in good health and CMV-seropositive. Recombination joined TRBV2 with TRBJ2-1, and the D gene may be TRBD2, 6 bases matching. The CDR3 loop reads CASSEFQAGNEQFF. The nucleotides read TGTGCCAGCAGTGAGTTTCAGGCGGGGAATGAGCAGTTCTTC.